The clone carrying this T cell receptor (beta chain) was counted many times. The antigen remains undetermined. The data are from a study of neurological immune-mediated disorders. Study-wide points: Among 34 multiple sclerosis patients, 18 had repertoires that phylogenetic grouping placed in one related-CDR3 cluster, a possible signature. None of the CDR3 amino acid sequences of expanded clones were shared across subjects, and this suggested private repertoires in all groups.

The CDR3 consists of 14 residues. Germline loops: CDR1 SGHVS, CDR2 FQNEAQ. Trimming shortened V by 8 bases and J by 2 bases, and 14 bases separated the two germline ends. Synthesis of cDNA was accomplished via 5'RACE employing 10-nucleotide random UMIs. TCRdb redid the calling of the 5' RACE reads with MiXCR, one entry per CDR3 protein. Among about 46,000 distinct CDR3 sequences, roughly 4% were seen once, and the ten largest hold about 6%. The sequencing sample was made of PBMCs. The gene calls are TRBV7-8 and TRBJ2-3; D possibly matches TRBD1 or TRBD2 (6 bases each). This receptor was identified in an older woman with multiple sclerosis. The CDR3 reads CASGGLASTDTQYF. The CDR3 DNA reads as TGTGCCAGCGGGGGGCTCGCCTCCACAGATACGCAGTATTTT. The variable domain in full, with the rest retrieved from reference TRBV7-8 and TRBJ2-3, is GAGVSQSPRYKVAKRGQDVALRCDPISGHVSLFWYQQALGQGPEFLTYFQNEAQLDKSGLPSDRFFAERPEGSVSTLKIQRTQQEDSAVYLCASGGLASTDTQYFGPGTRLTVL.